The 10 T cell receptor beta chains presented below share a single source sample, sequenced in a study of T cells of healthy individuals. One entry per CDR3 protein results from TCRdb running MiXCR on the 5' RACE reads. The table has some 39,000 distinct CDR3 sequences, 4.5% seen once; the top ten hold about 9%. These receptors originate from a human donor in good health.

This clonotype came up many times. The V call is TRBV7-8, the J call TRBJ1-2; 8 nucleotides match TRBD1. V lost 5 bases to trimming and J lost 5 bases; unmatched junction nucleotides: 7. Germline V gene sequence: CDR1 SGHVS, CDR2 FQNEAQ. The CDR3 sequence is 14 residues long. CDR3 in DNA: TGTGCCAGCAGCGCTCAGGGGGCGCGTTATGGCTACACCTTC. It yields the protein CASSAQGARYGYTF.

The sample holds many counts of this clonotype. The J gene is TRBJ2-1, the V gene TRBV11-3; 9 bases map to TRBD2. The germline gives CDR1 SGHNT, CDR2 YENEEA. The CDR3 sequence is 17 residues long. V lost 3 bases and J lost 9; bases outside the gene matches: 15. The CDR3 spells CASSFSNFSGGWGEQFF. DNA of the CDR3: TGTGCCAGCAGCTTCTCCAATTTTAGCGGGGGATGGGGTGAGCAGTTCTTC.

This clonotype was seen repeatedly, ten times or more. The chain employs TRBV7-8 and TRBJ1-1, with D unclear. The CDR3 is 13 amino acids. The germline CDR1 and CDR2 sequences are SGHVS and FQNEAQ. V was trimmed by 2 bases and J by 6 bases, leaving 10 bases between them. The CDR3 sequence: CASSLSRLAEAFF. The CDR3 DNA is TGTGCCAGCAGCTTATCCAGGTTGGCTGAAGCTTTCTTT.

This sequence joins TRBV6-1 and TRBJ1-4; 9 bases align to TRBD1. The J segment lost 7 bases and the V segment lost 2 bases, leaving 8 bases of the junction unmatched. From germline, CDR1 is MNHNS and CDR2 SASEGT. The CDR3 contains 16 residues. CDR3 loop: CASSEFWTGEVEKLFF. The CDR3 DNA reads as TGTGCCAGCAGTGAATTTTGGACAGGGGAAGTTGAAAAACTGTTTTTT.

This clonotype was observed many times. The chain combines TRBV18 with TRBJ2-7; 11 positions match TRBD2. With 2 bases clipped from V and 5 bases from J, the junction kept 2 bases outside the gene matches. Germline V CDR1 and CDR2: KGHSH, LQKENI. The CDR3 loop spans 14 amino acids. In DNA form, the CDR3 reads TGTGCCAGCTCACCAGGGACTAGCGGCAACGAGCAGTACTTC. This encodes CASSPGTSGNEQYF.

The rearrangement links TRBV5-4 to TRBJ2-1; D is possibly TRBD2 (6 bases). The V gene's germline CDR1 is SGHNT and CDR2 YYREEE (reference sequence). The CDR3 is 19 residues long. The V end lost 1 base, the J end lost 3 bases, and 23 bases lay between the germline ends. Written as DNA, the CDR3 is TGTGCCAGCAGCTTGTCGGTAGGGGCACTAGCTCTTCTCTACAATGAGCAGTTCTTC. This sequence encodes CASSLSVGALALLYNEQFF.

This clonotype was observed at least ten times. The chain is built from TRBV3-1 and TRBJ2-1, with TRBD2 as a possible D gene (5 bases). Germline V gene sequence: CDR1 LGHDT, CDR2 YNNKEL (reference sequence). V was trimmed by 1 base and J by 5 bases, leaving 9 bases between them. This CDR3 has 14 amino acids. The CDR3, as DNA: TGTGCCAGCAGCCAAGGTGCCGGGGACAATGAGCAGTTCTTC. This translates into CASSQGAGDNEQFF.

The chain links TRBV11-1 to TRBJ1-5, with D possibly being TRBD1 (5 bases). Trimming left V 11 bases short and J 7 bases short, with 18 bases between. Per the germline V gene, CDR1 is SGHAT and CDR2 is FQDESV (reference sequence). The CDR3 consists of 13 residues. CDR3 protein: CASSGGEGQPQHF. The CDR3 DNA reads TGTGCCTCATCAGGAGGAGAGGGGCAGCCCCAGCATTTT.

The chain has TRBV5-8 and TRBJ1-6, with D maybe TRBD1 (5 bases). The CDR3 loop spans 16 amino acids. CDR1 and CDR2 from the germline V gene are SGHTS and YDEGEE. V gave up 4 bases and J gave up 6 bases, with 17 bases separating them. In DNA, the CDR3 is TGTGCCAGCAGCGCCTGGGTCAGGGTTCCTAATTCACCCCTCCACTTT. Protein sequence: CASSAWVRVPNSPLHF.

J is TRBJ1-2 and V is TRBV11-1; D ambiguous. Deletions cut 2 bases from V and 2 bases from J, with 9 bases between. Germline CDR1 reads SGHAT; CDR2 reads FQDESV (reference sequence). The CDR3 runs to 14 residues. CDR3 protein: CASSLTDSNYGYTF. In nucleotides, the CDR3 is TGTGCCAGCAGCTTAACGGACTCCAACTATGGCTACACCTTC.